The source of this T cell receptor (beta chain) is a study of blood T cells in healthy people across ages (dated by TCRdb to between 2014 and 2017). About the study as a whole: In model experiments, roughly one uniquely barcoded TCR beta cDNA molecule per two T cells was captured by template switching. To track age-related changes in TCR beta repertoire diversity, the study relied on deep sequencing normalized with unique cDNA molecular identifiers. The donors were divided into four age groups: young (average roughly 17 years), middle-aged (approximately 41), aged (approximately 62) and long-lived (82). Donors of different ages were randomly distributed across sequencing lanes to avoid experimental bias. Two additional independent replicas of 1 million unique cDNA reads from the same blood draw were analyzed for two donors (one aged 18 to 29 and one aged 80 or older). On the study overall, not on this receptor specifically: The percentage of naive T cells measured by flow cytometry correlated strongly with observed TCR beta diversity. Compared with the aged group, the long-lived group had more naive CD4+ T cells, fewer expanded clones and increased TCR diversity, suggesting age selection. Total diversity estimates from one million sequenced T cells were considered lower bounds and underestimates. Donor CMV infection status was unknown, potentially confounding age-related changes in expanded clonotypes. Because profiling used bulk unsorted PBMCs, naive and antigen-experienced compartments could not be compared conclusively. As age increased, observed TCR beta diversity per million T cells dropped in a roughly linear way, and a significant reduction was already evident by age about 36.

The table lists this clonotype with a few counts. Its binding antigen is unknown. No clone much larger than this one lies a single base away; base qualities are absent. V has 0 bases trimmed and J has 7 bases trimmed; junction bases matching no gene number 9. For CDR1 and CDR2, the germline V gene lists LGHNA and YSLEER. The CDR3 numbers 16 residues from cysteine through phenylalanine. The DNA shown is the 48-base CDR3, in frame from base 1. The method was 5' RACE. The second PCR ran for about 6 to 11 cycles and used a J-beta primer mix along with a sample-barcoded 5' primer. Each TCR beta cDNA molecule received a unique molecular identifier from a template-switch 5' adaptor carrying 12 random nucleotides. Each sample yielded at least 3 million CDR3-containing paired-end reads. The Mint cDNA synthesis kit, primed by a TRBC-specific oligonucleotide, was used to synthesize first-strand cDNA from all RNA. All cDNA was treated with uracil-DNA glycosylase and then went through a first 18-cycle PCR with the universal primers M1SS and BC2_uni_R. Per the source publication's procedure: For normalization, 1 million high-quality reads were randomly selected from each sample, with every read carrying a distinct molecular identifier. Reads with shared molecular identifiers were discarded instead of being binned into consensus sequences. MiTCR, run with a Q25 quality threshold and the strictest error-elimination algorithm, handled CDR3 identification, clonotype clustering and error correction. A nonparametric unseen species model with Euler transformation was used to estimate lower-bound total TCR beta diversity. TCRdb itself trimmed the public reads at Q25 with fastp, ran MiXCR and retained productive beta chains. Merged by CDR3 protein, the rows form single entries marked with the most common genes and DNA. These V and J calls rely on TCRdb rather than the paper's analysis. The sample table records 1.5 million to 2 million distinct CDR3 sequences; 35% to 50% of these occur just once. The ten largest clones take up roughly 23% of the sample.

The approximately 41 donors, aged about 6 to 90 years, were systemically healthy Caucasian individuals from Russia. Around 10 milliliters of peripheral blood were collected from each donor into EDTA-treated Vacutainer tubes. PBMCs were isolated by Ficoll-Paque density-gradient centrifugation, with at least 6 million obtained per sample. Total RNA, at least 6 micrograms per sample, was extracted from PBMCs with Trizol reagent. For every donor, flow cytometry on a PBMC aliquot measured the percentage of naive CD45RAhigh/CD27high T cells. The TCR originated in a human donor in good health. What was sequenced was blood. The V and J genes are TRBV4-3 and TRBJ2-4, with TRBD1 matching 7 junction bases. In nucleotide form, the sequence is TGCGCCAGCAGCCAAGATACAGGGGAAGGCCGCAACATTCAGTACTTC. The translation is CASSQDTGEGRNIQYF.